In its sample, the clone carrying this T cell receptor beta chain ranks as medium-sized. Researchers attached unique molecular identifiers to individual cDNA molecules. One entry per CDR3 protein results from TCRdb running MiXCR on the 5' RACE reads. This sample has 15,000 to 20,000 distinct CDR3 sequences, with about 6% found just once. This sample is part of a study of early T cells in non-severe SARS-CoV-2 infection. The CDR3 is 15 amino acids. Trimming shortened V by 5 bases and J by 4 bases, and 15 bases separated the two germline ends. The TCR originated in an adult who was a healthcare worker with PCR-confirmed SARS-CoV-2 infection or an uninfected control (not recorded which). The sample consisted of whole blood, taken at baseline. The chain recombines TRBV12-3 or TRBV12-4 with TRBJ1-5; D is possibly TRBD1 (5 bases). The CDR3 coding sequence is TGTGCCAGCAGTCAGGGCGCTGTGAGTAATCAGCCCCAGCATTTT. Its translation is CASSQGAVSNQPQHF.